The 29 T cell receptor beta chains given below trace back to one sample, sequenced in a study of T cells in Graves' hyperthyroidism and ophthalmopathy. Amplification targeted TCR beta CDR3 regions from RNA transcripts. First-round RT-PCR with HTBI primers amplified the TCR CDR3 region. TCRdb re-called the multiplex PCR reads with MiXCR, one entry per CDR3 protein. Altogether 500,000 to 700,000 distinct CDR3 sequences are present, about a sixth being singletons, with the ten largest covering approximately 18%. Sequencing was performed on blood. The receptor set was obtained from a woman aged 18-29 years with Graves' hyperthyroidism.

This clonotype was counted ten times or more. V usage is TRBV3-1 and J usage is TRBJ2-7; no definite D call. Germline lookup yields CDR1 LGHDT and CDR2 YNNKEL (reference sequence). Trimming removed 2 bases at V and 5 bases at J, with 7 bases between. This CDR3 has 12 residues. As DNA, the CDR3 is TGTGCCAGCAGCCAATTAGTGGACGAGCAGTACTTC. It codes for CASSQLVDEQYF.

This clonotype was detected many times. The DNA of the CDR3 is TGTGCCAGCAGCTTTCGTCGGCAGGCCGGGGAGACCCAGTACTTC. Amino acid sequence: CASSFRRQAGETQYF. This sequence joins TRBV11-1 and TRBJ2-5; D is unresolved. The CDR3 has 15 residues. V was cut by 3 bases and J by 5 bases, with 16 bases left in between. Germline values: CDR1 SGHAT, CDR2 FQDESV (reference sequence).

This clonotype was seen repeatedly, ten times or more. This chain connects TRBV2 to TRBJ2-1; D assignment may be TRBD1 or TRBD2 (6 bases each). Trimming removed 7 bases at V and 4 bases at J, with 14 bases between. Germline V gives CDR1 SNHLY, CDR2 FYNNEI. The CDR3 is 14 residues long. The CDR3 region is CASTERGVYNEQFF. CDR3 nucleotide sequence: TGTGCCAGCACAGAAAGGGGGGTTTACAATGAGCAGTTCTTC.

CDR3 sequence reads: CSVEITPETQYF. CDR3 nucleotide sequence: TGCAGCGTTGAAATAACACCAGAGACCCAGTACTTC. This chain connects TRBV29-1 to TRBJ2-5; D unresolved. CDR3 length equals 12 residues. Germline V CDR1 and CDR2: SQVTM, ANQGSEA. The V end lost 2 bases, the J end lost 4 bases, and 8 bases lay between the germline ends.

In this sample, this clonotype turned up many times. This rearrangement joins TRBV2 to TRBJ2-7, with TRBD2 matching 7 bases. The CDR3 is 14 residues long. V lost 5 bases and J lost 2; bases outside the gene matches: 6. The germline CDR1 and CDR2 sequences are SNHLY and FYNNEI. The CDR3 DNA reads TGTGCCAGCAGTTTCGGGGGGAAGCCCTACGAGCAGTACTTC. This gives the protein CASSFGGKPYEQYF.

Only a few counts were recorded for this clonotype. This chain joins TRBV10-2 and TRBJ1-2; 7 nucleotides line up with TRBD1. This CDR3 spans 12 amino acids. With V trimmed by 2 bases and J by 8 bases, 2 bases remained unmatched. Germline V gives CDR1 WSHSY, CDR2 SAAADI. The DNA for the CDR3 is TGCGCCAGCAGTGAGGACAGGGACGGCTACACCTTC. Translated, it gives CASSEDRDGYTF.

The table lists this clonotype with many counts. The CDR3 spells CATSGGPGGTDTQYF. In DNA, the CDR3 is TGTGCCACCAGTGGAGGGCCGGGGGGCACAGATACGCAGTATTTT. The chain has TRBV24-1 and TRBJ2-3; D is perhaps TRBD2 (6 bases). This CDR3 contains 15 residues. CDR1 is KGHDR and CDR2 is SFDVKD in the germline V gene. V was cut by 5 bases and J by 1 base, with 12 bases left in between.

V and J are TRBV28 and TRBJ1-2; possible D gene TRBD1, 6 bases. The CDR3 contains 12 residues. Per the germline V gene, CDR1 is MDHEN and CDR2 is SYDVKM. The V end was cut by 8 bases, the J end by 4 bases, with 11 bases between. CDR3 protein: CASRGRGYGYTF. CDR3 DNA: TGTGCCAGCCGGGGGCGCGGCTATGGCTACACCTTC.

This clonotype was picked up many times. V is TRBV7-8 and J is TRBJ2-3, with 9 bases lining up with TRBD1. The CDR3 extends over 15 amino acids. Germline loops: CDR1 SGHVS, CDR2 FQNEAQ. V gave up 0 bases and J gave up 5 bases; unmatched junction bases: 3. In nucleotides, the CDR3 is TGTGCCAGCAGCTTAGCACAGGGGGCAGGAGATACGCAGTATTTT. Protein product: CASSLAQGAGDTQYF.

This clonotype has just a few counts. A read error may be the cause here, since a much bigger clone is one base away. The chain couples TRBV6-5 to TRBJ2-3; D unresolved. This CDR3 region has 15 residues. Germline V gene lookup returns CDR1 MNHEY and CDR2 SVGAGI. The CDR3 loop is CANSYSIRNTDTQYF. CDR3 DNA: TGTGCCAACAGTTACTCGATCAGGAACACAGATACGCAGTATTTT.

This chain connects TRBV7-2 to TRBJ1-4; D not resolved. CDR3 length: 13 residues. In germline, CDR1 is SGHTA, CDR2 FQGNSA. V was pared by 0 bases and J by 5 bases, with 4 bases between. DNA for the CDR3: TGTGCCAGCAGCTTAGCGCTAAATGAAAAACTGTTTTTT. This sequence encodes CASSLALNEKLFF.

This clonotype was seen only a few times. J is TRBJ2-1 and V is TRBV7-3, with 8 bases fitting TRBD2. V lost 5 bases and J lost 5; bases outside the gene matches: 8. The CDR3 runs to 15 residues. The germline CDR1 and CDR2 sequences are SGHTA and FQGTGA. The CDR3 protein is CASSTGTSGNNEQFF. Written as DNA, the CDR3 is TGTGCCAGCAGCACCGGGACTAGTGGGAACAATGAGCAGTTCTTC.

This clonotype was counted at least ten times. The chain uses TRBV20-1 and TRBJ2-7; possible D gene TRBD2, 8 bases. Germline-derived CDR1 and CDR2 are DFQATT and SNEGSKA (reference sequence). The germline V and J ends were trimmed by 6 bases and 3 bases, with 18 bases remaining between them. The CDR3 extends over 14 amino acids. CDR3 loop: CSASREGALYEQYF. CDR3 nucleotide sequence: TGCAGTGCCAGCCGGGAGGGGGCCCTCTACGAGCAGTACTTC.

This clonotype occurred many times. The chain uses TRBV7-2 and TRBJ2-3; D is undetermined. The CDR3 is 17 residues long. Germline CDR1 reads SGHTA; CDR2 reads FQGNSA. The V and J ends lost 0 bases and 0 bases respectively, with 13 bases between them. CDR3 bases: TGTGCCAGCAGCTTAGCGTGGAGCGAACCTAGCACAGATACGCAGTATTTT. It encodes CASSLAWSEPSTDTQYF.

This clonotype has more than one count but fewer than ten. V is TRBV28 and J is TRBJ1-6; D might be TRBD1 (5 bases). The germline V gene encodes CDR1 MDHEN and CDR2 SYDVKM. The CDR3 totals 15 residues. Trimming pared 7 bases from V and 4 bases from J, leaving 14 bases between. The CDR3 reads CASNVGGTYNSPLHF. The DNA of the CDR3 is TGTGCCAGCAATGTGGGGGGAACGTATAATTCACCCCTCCACTTT.

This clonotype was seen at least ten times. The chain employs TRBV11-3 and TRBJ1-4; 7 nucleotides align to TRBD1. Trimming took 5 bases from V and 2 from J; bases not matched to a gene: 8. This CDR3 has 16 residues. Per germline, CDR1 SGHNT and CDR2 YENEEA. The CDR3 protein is CASSRTTGVTNEKLFF. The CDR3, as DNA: TGTGCCAGCAGCCGAACCACAGGGGTGACTAATGAAAAACTGTTTTTT.

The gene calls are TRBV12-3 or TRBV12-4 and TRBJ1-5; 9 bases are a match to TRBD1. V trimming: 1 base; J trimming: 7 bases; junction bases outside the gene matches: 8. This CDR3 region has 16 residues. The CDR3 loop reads CASSLGNRGLGQPQHF. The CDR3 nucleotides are TGTGCCAGCAGTTTAGGTAACAGGGGGCTGGGGCAGCCCCAGCATTTT.

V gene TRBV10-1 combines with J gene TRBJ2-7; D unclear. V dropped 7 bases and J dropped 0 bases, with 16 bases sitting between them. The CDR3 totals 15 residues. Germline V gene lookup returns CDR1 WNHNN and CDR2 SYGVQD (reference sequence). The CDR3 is CASKSRIWCSYEQYF. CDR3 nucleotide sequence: TGCGCCAGCAAGTCAAGGATTTGGTGCTCCTACGAGCAGTACTTC.

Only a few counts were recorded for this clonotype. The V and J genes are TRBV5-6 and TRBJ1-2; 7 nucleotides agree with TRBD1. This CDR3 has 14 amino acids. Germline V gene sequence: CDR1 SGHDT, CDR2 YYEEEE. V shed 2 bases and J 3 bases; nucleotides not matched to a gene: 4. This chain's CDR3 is CASSFRDSYYGYTF. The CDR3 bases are TGTGCCAGCAGCTTCCGGGACAGCTACTATGGCTACACCTTC.

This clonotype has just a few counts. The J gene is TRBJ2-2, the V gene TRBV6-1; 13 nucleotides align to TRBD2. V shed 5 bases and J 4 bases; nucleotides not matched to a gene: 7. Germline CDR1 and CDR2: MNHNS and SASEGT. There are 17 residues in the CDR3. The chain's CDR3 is CASSPRLAGGGTGELFF. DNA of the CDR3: TGTGCCAGCAGTCCAAGACTAGCGGGGGGTGGCACCGGGGAGCTGTTTTTT.

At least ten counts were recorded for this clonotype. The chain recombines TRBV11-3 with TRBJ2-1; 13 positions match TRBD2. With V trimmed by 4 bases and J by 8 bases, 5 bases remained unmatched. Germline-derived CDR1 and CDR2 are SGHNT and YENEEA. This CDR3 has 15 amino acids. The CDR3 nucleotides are TGTGCCAGCAGCTCACTAGCGGGAGGGGCCGATGAGCAGTTCTTC. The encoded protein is CASSSLAGGADEQFF.

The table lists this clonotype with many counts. CDR3 nucleotides: TGTGCCAGCAGGGACGGACAGAGTTGGGACGGCAATCAGCCCCAGCATTTT. Its translation is CASRDGQSWDGNQPQHF. The chain employs TRBV2 and TRBJ1-5; TRBD1 is a possible D gene (6 bases). CDR3 length equals 17 residues. CDR1 is SNHLY, CDR2 FYNNEI, per germline. Trimming pared 6 bases from V and 2 bases from J, leaving 20 bases between.

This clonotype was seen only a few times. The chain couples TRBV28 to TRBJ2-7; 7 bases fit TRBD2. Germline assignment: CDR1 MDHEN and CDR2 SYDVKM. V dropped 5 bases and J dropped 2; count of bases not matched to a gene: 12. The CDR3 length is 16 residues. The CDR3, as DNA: TGTGCCAGCAGTCGCCCGTGGGCGGGAGCCCCCTACGAGCAGTACTTC. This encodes CASSRPWAGAPYEQYF.

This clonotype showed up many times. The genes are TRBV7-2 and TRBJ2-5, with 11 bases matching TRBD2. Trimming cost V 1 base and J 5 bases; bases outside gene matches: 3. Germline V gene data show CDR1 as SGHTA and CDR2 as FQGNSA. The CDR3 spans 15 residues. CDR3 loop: CASSLVASGRETQYF. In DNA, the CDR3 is TGTGCCAGCAGCTTAGTTGCTAGCGGGAGGGAGACCCAGTACTTC.

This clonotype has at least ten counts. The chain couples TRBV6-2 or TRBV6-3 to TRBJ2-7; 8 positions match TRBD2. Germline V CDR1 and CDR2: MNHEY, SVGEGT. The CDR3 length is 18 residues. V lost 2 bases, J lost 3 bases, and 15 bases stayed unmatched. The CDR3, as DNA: TGTGCCAGCAGTTACGAGTACCGGACTAGCTTCCCGTTCTACGAGCAGTACTTC. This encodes CASSYEYRTSFPFYEQYF.

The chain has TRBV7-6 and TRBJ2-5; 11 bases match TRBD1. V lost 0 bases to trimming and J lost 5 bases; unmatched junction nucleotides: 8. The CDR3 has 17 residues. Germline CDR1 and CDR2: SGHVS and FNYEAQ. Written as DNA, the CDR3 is TGTGCCAGCAGCTTAGCTACCGGGACAGGGGGTGGTGAGACCCAGTACTTC. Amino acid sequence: CASSLATGTGGGETQYF.

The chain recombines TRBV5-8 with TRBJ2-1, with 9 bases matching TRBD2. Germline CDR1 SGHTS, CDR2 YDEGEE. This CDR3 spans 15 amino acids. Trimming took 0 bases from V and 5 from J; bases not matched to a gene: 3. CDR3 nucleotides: TGTGCCAGCAGCTTGGAACTAGCGGGTAACAATGAGCAGTTCTTC. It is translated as CASSLELAGNNEQFF.

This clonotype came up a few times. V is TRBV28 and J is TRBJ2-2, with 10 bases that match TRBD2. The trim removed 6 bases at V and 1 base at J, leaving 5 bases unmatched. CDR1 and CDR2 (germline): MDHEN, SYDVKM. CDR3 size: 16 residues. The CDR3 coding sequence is TGTGCCAGCAGATTCTCTAGCGGGGGGAACACCGGGGAGCTGTTTTTT. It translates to CASRFSSGGNTGELFF.

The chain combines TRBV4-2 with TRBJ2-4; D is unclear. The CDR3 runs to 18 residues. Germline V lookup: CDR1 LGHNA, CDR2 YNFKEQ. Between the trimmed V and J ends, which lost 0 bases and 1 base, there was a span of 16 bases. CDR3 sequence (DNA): TGTGCCAGCAGCCAAGAAGGATCAGGTTTTGGGGCCAAAAACATTCAGTACTTC. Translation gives CASSQEGSGFGAKNIQYF.